What follows are 24 T cell receptor beta chains derived from one specimen sequenced in a study of shared clonotypes between healthy human individuals. The data were produced by immunoSEQ multiplex PCR, yet TCRdb's version contains in-frame clones alone and is incomplete. The profile shows 600,000 to 750,000 clones, around 72% of them singletons. The sequenced sample was memory CD4+ T cells sorted from blood. Subset here: CD45RA-negative fraction. The receptors shown here come from a woman in her 30s in good health.

This CDR3 is CASSEEGVSTDTQYF. The CDR3 nucleotides are TGTGCCAGCAGTGAAGAGGGGGTTAGCACAGATACGCAGTATTTT. The J gene is TRBJ2-3, the V gene TRBV25-1; D might be TRBD1 (6 bases). The germline V gene has CDR1 MGHDK and CDR2 SYGVNS. With 2 bases removed from V and 0 bases from J, the gap between germline ends came to 9 bases. The length of the CDR3 is 15 residues.

The rearrangement links TRBV5-4 to TRBJ2-5; TRBD2 is a possible D gene (6 bases). CDR1 SGHNT and CDR2 YYREEE come from the germline V gene (reference sequence). CDR3 length equals 14 residues. Trimming shortened V by 0 bases and J by 4 bases, and 10 bases separated the two germline ends. CDR3 protein: CASSLVGGVETQYF. The DNA of the CDR3 is TGTGCCAGCAGCTTGGTTGGAGGGGTAGAGACCCAGTACTTC.

The chain employs TRBV27 and TRBJ1-2; TRBD1 matches 9 bases. The trim removed 6 bases at V and 7 bases at J, leaving 9 bases unmatched. Germline assignment: CDR1 MNHEY and CDR2 SMNVEV (reference sequence). The CDR3 contains 14 residues. This chain's CDR3 is CASRHRQGGGGYTF. The DNA of the CDR3 is TGTGCCAGCAGGCACCGACAGGGGGGAGGTGGCTACACCTTC.

This sequence joins TRBV4-1 and TRBJ1-3, with D unresolved. The V gene's germline CDR1 is MGHRA and CDR2 YSYEKL. This CDR3 region has 16 residues. V was pared by 1 base and J by 0 bases, with 10 bases between. The CDR3 nucleotides are TGCGCCAGCAGCCAAGTCGGGAGAACCTCTGGAAACACCATATATTTT. As protein: CASSQVGRTSGNTIYF.

The chain has TRBV19 and TRBJ1-4, with a weak D call TRBD1 (6 bases). This CDR3 has 16 amino acids. CDR1 LNHDA and CDR2 SQIVND come from the germline V gene (reference sequence). V lost 4 bases and J 7 bases, leaving 19 bases between the germline ends. The CDR3 protein is CASSRRGGTSPEKLFF. DNA for the CDR3: TGTGCCAGTAGTAGGCGTGGCGGGACAAGTCCTGAAAAACTGTTTTTT.

In this sample, this clone turned up once. CDR3 DNA sequence: TGTGCCAGTAGAAGACAGGGGCGGATTTATAGCAATCAGCCCCAGCATTTT. Translating it yields CASRRQGRIYSNQPQHF. This chain joins TRBV19 and TRBJ1-5; 8 bases are shared with TRBD1. Per germline, CDR1 LNHDA and CDR2 SQIVND (reference sequence). The V and J ends lost 6 bases and 0 bases, in that order; junction bases with no gene match: 10. The CDR3 consists of 17 residues.

The J gene is TRBJ2-7, the V gene TRBV21-1; the table's D call TRBD1 went unverified against the DNA. TRBV21-1 is deemed a pseudogene. The CDR3 length is 19 residues. In nucleotides, the CDR3 is TGTGCCAGCAGCAAATATCTGATAGGGACAACTCAACTCACCTACGAGCAGTACTTC. Its translation: CASSKYLIGTTQLTYEQYF.

This chain joins TRBV6-1 and TRBJ2-2; maybe TRBD2 (5 bases). The V end was cut by 5 bases, the J end by 0 bases, with 10 bases between. The CDR3 extends over 15 amino acids. The germline gives CDR1 MNHNS, CDR2 SASEGT. The CDR3 region is CASSQRFANTGELFF. DNA for the CDR3: TGTGCCAGCAGTCAGCGGTTTGCGAACACCGGGGAGCTGTTTTTT.

This clone appeared a few times. This chain uses TRBV7-9 with TRBJ2-7; perhaps TRBD2 as D (5 bases). The length of the CDR3 is 15 residues. V lost 2 bases to trimming and J lost 2 bases, with 13 bases between them. Germline assignment: CDR1 SEHNR and CDR2 FQNEAQ (reference sequence). The CDR3 sequence: CASSLFRTDPYEQYF. The DNA for the CDR3 is TGTGCCAGCAGCTTATTTCGGACTGACCCCTACGAGCAGTACTTC.

This sequence joins TRBV2 and TRBJ1-2; D gene unclear. Looked up from germline, CDR1 is SNHLY and CDR2 is FYNNEI. The V gene lost 6 bases and the J gene lost 0 bases, with 11 bases spanning the gap. The CDR3 consists of 14 residues. CDR3 sequence reads: CASSVWGANYGYTF. CDR3 DNA sequence: TGTGCCAGCAGCGTCTGGGGAGCTAACTATGGCTACACCTTC.

The J gene is TRBJ2-1, the V gene TRBV7-6; possible D gene TRBD2, 6 bases. Germline assignment: CDR1 SGHVS and CDR2 FNYEAQ. The CDR3 has 14 residues. With 5 bases removed from V and 7 bases from J, the gap between germline ends came to 15 bases. The CDR3 sequence: CASSPPGLLNEQFF. The CDR3 DNA follows: TGTGCCAGCAGCCCGCCGGGACTGCTGAATGAGCAGTTCTTC.

Comment on this clone: This same CDR3 is encoded by further DNA sequences in the sample. This rearrangement joins TRBV7-9 to TRBJ2-7; D uncertain. Germline CDR1 reads SEHNR; CDR2 reads FQNEAQ (reference sequence). The CDR3 spans 12 residues. The germline V and J ends were trimmed by 5 bases and 3 bases, with 8 bases remaining between them. CDR3: CASSPRSYEQYF. The CDR3 bases are TGTGCCAGCAGCCCCCGAAGCTACGAGCAGTACTTC.

The V call is TRBV11-3, the J call TRBJ2-5, with TRBD1 matching over 8 bases. The CDR3 is 15 amino acids. Losses at the gene ends were 5 bases for V and 2 bases for J; bases not matched to a gene: 7. The germline V gene encodes CDR1 SGHNT and CDR2 YENEEA. The CDR3 spells CASSLMGTGQETQYF. Here the CDR3 DNA reads TGTGCCAGCAGCCTCATGGGGACAGGTCAAGAGACCCAGTACTTC.

The chain uses TRBV18 and TRBJ2-1; 8 bases line up with TRBD1. The CDR3 has 14 amino acids. CDR1 is KGHSH, CDR2 LQKENI, per germline. Germline trimming cut 5 bases from V and 2 bases from J; bases unmatched to any gene: 2. The CDR3 nucleotides read TGTGCCAGCTCAGCGGACAGGGCCTACAATGAGCAGTTCTTC. Its translation is CASSADRAYNEQFF.

The J gene is TRBJ2-3, the V gene TRBV4-2, with 11 nucleotides matching TRBD2. V was pared by 5 bases and J by 4 bases, with 20 bases of the junction left unmatched. Germline V gene sequence: CDR1 LGHNA, CDR2 YNFKEQ. The CDR3 is made up of 20 amino acids. Here the CDR3 reads CASSVRSGVSGREIPDTQYF. CDR3 sequence (DNA): TGTGCCAGCAGCGTAAGATCCGGGGTTAGCGGGAGGGAAATCCCAGATACGCAGTATTTT.

J is TRBJ1-1 and V is TRBV28; TRBD1 agrees at 8 bases. The CDR3 totals 17 residues. Losses at the gene ends were 6 bases for V and 5 bases for J; bases not matched to a gene: 17. Germline V gives CDR1 MDHEN, CDR2 SYDVKM. Here the CDR3 reads CASSRGQGRPQRTEAFF. The CDR3 bases are TGTGCCAGCAGCCGCGGACAGGGACGGCCTCAGAGGACTGAAGCTTTCTTT.

V usage is TRBV19 and J usage is TRBJ2-1; 12 positions agree with TRBD2. Germline V gene lookup returns CDR1 LNHDA and CDR2 SQIVND (reference sequence). Trimming at V came to 8 bases and at J to 6 bases, leaving 8 bases not matched to a gene. The CDR3 has 15 residues. This chain's CDR3 is CASSDPSGRGNEQFF. CDR3 nucleotide sequence: TGTGCCAGTTCAGATCCTAGCGGGAGGGGCAATGAGCAGTTCTTC.

This chain's CDR3 is CASSSISGSTRYNEQFF. In DNA, the CDR3 is TGTGCCAGCTCATCCATTAGCGGGAGTACTCGGTACAATGAGCAGTTCTTC. This chain joins TRBV18 and TRBJ2-1; TRBD2 matches 9 bases. The germline gives CDR1 KGHSH, CDR2 LQKENI. With V trimmed by 5 bases and J by 4 bases, 12 bases remained unmatched. This CDR3 comprises 17 residues.

Only one count was recorded for this clone. V gene TRBV9 combines with J gene TRBJ1-1; D possibly corresponds to TRBD1 (6 bases). The V end lost 0 bases, the J end lost 4 bases, and 10 bases lay between the germline ends. The germline CDR1 and CDR2 sequences are SGDLS and YYNGEE. This CDR3 has 14 residues. Written as DNA, the CDR3 is TGTGCCAGCAGCGTAGATAGAGGGGGCACTGAAGCTTTCTTT. Translating it yields CASSVDRGGTEAFF.

Concerning this clone itself: A single base separates this from a much larger clone, so it may be a read error. Distinct nucleotide sequences in the sample also encode this CDR3. The rearrangement uses TRBV19 and TRBJ2-3; TRBD2 matches at 9 bases. Germline CDR1 is LNHDA and CDR2 is SQIVND (reference sequence). CDR3 length equals 13 residues. Trimming cost V 4 bases and J 6 bases; bases outside gene matches: 2. CDR3 residues: CASSTGLADTQYF. CDR3 sequence (DNA): TGTGCCAGTAGTACCGGACTAGCGGATACGCAGTATTTT.

V and J are TRBV6-5 and TRBJ1-2; D gene ambiguous. The ends were cut back, 2 bases at V and 4 bases at J, with 8 bases in the middle. CDR3 length: 13 residues. Germline V gives CDR1 MNHEY, CDR2 SVGAGI. CDR3 loop: CASSYEGAYGYTF. CDR3 DNA sequence: TGTGCCAGCAGTTACGAAGGAGCCTATGGCTACACCTTC.

In its sample, this clone was seen once. The rearrangement links TRBV6-1 to TRBJ2-3; D unclear. The CDR3 has 14 residues. Germline-derived CDR1 and CDR2 are MNHNS and SASEGT. With 8 bases removed from V and 6 bases from J, the gap between germline ends came to 18 bases. Written as DNA, the CDR3 is TGTGCCAGCTTTCTTAGTGGGGTTGCCGATACGCAGTATTTT. Its protein product is CASFLSGVADTQYF.

This clone appeared a few times. This chain uses TRBV2 with TRBJ2-7; TRBD2 aligns across 7 bases. This CDR3 contains 15 residues. Germline V gene sequence: CDR1 SNHLY, CDR2 FYNNEI. V lost 6 bases and J lost 3; bases outside the gene matches: 11. DNA for the CDR3: TGTGCCAGCAGCCCCCTCACTAGCGAAATCTACGAGCAGTACTTC. Translating it yields CASSPLTSEIYEQYF.

This clone was observed a handful of times. CDR3 loop: CASSPNRDSSGNTIYF. The CDR3 DNA reads as TGTGCCAGCTCACCGAATAGGGACAGCTCTGGAAACACCATATATTTT. V and J are TRBV18 and TRBJ1-3; 7 bases match TRBD1. The germline gives CDR1 KGHSH, CDR2 LQKENI. This CDR3 is built from 16 residues. With V trimmed by 3 bases and J by 0 bases, 5 bases remained unmatched.